These 5 T cell receptor beta chains share one sample of origin, sequenced in a study of technical replicates of blood from a handful of donors. Sequenced by immunoSEQ multiplex PCR; TCRdb stores in-frame clones only, minus some. The sample contains tens of thousands of clones, roughly 94% of which appear only once. Sample: T cells isolated from PBMCs. Receptor source: a human donor in good health.

The chain carries TRBV6-1 and TRBJ1-3; possibly TRBD1 for D (5 bases). The germline gives CDR1 MNHNS, CDR2 SASEGT. The CDR3 runs 18 residues. The V end was cut by 1 base, the J end by 8 bases, with 24 bases between. The CDR3 sequence: CASSEGGLGLTLGDTIYF. CDR3 DNA: TGTGCCAGCAGTGAAGGGGGCTTAGGCCTAACGTTAGGAGACACCATATATTTT.

CDR3 loop: CASSSQETQYF. CDR3 bases: TGCGCCAGCAGCTCTCAAGAGACCCAGTACTTC. This chain joins TRBV5-1 and TRBJ2-5; no firm D call. Trimming took off 3 bases at V and 2 bases at J, with 2 bases between the two ends. CDR1 SGHRS and CDR2 YFSETQ come from the germline V gene. This CDR3 comprises 11 residues. The full variable domain, completed using reference TRBV5-1 and TRBJ2-5, is KAGVTQTPRYLIKTRGQQVTLSCSPISGHRSVSWYQQTPGQGLQFLFEYFSETQRNKGNFPGRFSGRQFSNSRSEMNVSTLELGDSALYLCASSSQETQYFGPGTRLLVL.

The chain links TRBV4-1 to TRBJ1-6, with a tentative D call TRBD1 (5 bases). Per the germline V gene, CDR1 is MGHRA and CDR2 is YSYEKL. V was clipped by 1 base and J by 8 bases, with 9 bases between them. The CDR3 has 14 residues. The CDR3 sequence is CASSQVWGDSPLHF. The CDR3 DNA follows: TGCGCCAGCAGCCAAGTTTGGGGGGATTCACCCCTCCACTTT.

The J gene is TRBJ2-2, the V gene TRBV4-1; the D gene is possibly TRBD2 (6 bases). Looked up from germline, CDR1 is MGHRA and CDR2 is YSYEKL. CDR3 length: 14 amino acids. V was trimmed by 2 bases and J by 6 bases, leaving 10 bases between them. In DNA, the CDR3 is TGCGCCAGCAGCCAACTTTGGGGGGCCGGGGAGCTGTTTTTT. Protein sequence: CASSQLWGAGELFF.

V usage is TRBV5-4 and J usage is TRBJ1-5; 7 nucleotides align to TRBD1. CDR3 size: 15 residues. V dropped 0 bases and J dropped 3; count of bases not matched to a gene: 3. The germline CDR1 and CDR2 sequences are SGHNT and YYREEE (reference sequence). In nucleotides, the CDR3 is TGTGCCAGCAGCTTGGACAGGGGCAACAATCAGCCCCAGCATTTT. Its translation is CASSLDRGNNQPQHF.